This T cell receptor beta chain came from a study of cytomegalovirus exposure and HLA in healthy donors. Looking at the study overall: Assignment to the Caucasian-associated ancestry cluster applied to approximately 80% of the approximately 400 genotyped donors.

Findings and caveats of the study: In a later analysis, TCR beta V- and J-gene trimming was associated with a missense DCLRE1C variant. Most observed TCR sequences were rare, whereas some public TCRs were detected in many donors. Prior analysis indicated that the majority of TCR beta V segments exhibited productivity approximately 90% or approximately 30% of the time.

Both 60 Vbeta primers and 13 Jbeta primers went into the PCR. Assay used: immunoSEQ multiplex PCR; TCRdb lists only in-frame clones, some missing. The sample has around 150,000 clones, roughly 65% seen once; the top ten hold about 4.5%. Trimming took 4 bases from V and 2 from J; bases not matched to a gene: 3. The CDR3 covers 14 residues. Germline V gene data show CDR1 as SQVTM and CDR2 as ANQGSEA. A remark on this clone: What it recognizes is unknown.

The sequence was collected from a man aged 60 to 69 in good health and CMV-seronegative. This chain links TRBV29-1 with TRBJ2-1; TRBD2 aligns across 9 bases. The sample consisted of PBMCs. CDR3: CSVGVAGAYNEQFF. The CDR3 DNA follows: TGCAGCGTTGGAGTAGCGGGAGCCTACAATGAGCAGTTCTTC.